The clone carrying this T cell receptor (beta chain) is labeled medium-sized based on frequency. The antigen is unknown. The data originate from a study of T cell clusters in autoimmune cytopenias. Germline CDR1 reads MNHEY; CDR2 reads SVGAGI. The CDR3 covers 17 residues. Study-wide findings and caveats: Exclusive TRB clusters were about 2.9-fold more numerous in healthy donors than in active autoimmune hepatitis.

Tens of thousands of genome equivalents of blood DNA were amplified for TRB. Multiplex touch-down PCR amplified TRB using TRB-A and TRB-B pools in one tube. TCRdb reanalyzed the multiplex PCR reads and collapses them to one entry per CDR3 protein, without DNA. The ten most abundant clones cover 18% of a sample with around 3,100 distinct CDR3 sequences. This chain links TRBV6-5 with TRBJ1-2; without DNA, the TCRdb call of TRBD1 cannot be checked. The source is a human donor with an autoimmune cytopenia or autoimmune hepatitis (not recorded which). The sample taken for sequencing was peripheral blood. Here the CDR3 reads CASSYVSTGFSSDGYTF.